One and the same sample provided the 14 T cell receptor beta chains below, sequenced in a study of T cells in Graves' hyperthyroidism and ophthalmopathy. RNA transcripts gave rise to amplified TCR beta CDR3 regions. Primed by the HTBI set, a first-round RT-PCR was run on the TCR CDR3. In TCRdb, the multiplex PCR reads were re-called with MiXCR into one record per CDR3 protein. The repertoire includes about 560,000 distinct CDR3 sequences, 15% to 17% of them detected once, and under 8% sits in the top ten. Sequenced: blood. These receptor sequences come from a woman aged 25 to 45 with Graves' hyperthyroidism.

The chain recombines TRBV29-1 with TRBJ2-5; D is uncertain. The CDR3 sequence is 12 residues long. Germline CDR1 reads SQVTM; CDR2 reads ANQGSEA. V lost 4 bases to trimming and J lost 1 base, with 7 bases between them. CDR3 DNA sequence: TGCAGCGTTGGCCCAGGCCAAGAGACCCAGTACTTC. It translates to CSVGPGQETQYF.

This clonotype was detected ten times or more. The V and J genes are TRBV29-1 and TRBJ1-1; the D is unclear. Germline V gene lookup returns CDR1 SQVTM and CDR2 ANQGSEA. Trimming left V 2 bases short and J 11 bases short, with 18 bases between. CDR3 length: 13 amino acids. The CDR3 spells CSVETDTTAGAFF. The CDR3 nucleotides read TGCAGCGTTGAAACAGACACAACAGCGGGGGCTTTCTTT.

CDR3 DNA: TGTGCCATCAGTGAGTCGACAGGACAGGGTTCCCACAATGAGCAGTTCTTC. Protein: CAISESTGQGSHNEQFF. The genes are TRBV10-3 and TRBJ2-1; 8 nucleotides match TRBD1. Germline V CDR1 and CDR2: ENHRY, SYGVKD. Losses at the gene ends were 0 bases for V and 5 bases for J; bases not matched to a gene: 9. The CDR3 extends over 17 amino acids.

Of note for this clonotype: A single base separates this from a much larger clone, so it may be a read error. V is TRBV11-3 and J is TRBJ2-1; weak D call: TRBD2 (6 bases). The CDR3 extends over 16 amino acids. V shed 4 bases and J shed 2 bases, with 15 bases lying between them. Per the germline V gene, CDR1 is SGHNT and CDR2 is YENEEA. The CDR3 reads CASSSAAGRPYNEQFF. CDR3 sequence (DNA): TGTGCCAGCAGCTCCGCGGCGGGACGGCCCTACAATGAGCAGTTCTTC.

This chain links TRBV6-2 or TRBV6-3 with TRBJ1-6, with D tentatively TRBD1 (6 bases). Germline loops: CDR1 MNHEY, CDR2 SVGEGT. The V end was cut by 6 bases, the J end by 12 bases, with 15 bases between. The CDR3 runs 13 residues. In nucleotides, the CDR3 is TGTGCCAGCAGCAAAGAAGAGGGGGTACCCCTCCACTTT. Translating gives CASSKEEGVPLHF.

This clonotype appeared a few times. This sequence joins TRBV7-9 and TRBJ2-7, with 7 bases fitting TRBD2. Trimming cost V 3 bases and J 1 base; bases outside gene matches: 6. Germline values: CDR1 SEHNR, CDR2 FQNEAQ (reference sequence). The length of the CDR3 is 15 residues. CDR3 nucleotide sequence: TGTGCCAGCAGCTTGGGTCGGGGGGTTTCCTACGAGCAGTACTTC. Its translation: CASSLGRGVSYEQYF.

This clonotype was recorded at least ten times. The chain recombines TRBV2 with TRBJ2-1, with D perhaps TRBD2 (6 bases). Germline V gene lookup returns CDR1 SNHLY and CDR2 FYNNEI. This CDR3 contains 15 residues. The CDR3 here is CANSTRGIPYNEQFF. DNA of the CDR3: TGTGCGAACAGCACGCGCGGGATCCCCTACAATGAGCAGTTCTTC.

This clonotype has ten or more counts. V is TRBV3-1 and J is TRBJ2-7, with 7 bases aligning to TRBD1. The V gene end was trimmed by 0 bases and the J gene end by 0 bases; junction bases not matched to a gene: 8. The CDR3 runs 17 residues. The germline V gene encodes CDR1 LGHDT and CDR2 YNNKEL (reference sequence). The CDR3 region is CASSQDRAGQASYEQYF. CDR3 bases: TGTGCCAGCAGCCAAGATCGGGCTGGACAGGCCTCCTACGAGCAGTACTTC.

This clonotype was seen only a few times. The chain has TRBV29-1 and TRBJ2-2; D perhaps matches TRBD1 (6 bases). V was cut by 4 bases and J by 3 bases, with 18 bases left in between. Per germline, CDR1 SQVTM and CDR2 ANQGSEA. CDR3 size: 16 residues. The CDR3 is CSVVGIGGVDTGELFF. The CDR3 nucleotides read TGCAGCGTTGTAGGGATAGGGGGTGTGGACACCGGGGAGCTGTTTTTT.

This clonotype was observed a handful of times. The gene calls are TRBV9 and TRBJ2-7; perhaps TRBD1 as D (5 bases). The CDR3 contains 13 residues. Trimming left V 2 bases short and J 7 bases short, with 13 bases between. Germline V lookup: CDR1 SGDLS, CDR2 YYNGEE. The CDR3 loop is CASSVLGVGEQYF. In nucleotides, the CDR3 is TGTGCCAGCAGCGTTTTAGGGGTTGGTGAGCAGTACTTC.

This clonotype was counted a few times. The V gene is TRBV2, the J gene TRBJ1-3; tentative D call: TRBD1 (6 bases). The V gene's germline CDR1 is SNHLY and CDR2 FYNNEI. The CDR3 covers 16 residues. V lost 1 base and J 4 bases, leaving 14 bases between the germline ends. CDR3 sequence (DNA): TGTGCCAGCAGTGAAGAGGGGGGGCCGGGAGGAAACACCATATATTTT. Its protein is CASSEEGGPGGNTIYF.

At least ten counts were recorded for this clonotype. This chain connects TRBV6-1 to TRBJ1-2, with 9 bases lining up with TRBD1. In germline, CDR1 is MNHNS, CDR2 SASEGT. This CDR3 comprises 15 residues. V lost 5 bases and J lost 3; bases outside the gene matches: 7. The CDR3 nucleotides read TGTGCCAGCAGTATTACAGGGGGCGGGCACTATGGCTACACCTTC. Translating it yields CASSITGGGHYGYTF.

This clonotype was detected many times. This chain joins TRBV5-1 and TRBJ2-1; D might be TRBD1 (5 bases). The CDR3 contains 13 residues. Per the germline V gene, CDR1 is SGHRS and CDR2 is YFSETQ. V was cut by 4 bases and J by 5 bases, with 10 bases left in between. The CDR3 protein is CASSARVDNEQFF. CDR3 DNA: TGCGCCAGCAGCGCCAGGGTGGACAATGAGCAGTTCTTC.

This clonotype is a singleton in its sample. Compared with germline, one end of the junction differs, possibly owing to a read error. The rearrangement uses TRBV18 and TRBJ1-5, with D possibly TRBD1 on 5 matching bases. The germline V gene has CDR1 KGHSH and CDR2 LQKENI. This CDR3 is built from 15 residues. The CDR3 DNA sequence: TGTGCCAACTCACCGCAGCAGGCGGGGGGGCAGCCCCAGCATTTT. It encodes CANSPQQAGGQPQHF.